Here is one TCR beta chain with its context. These data are taken from a study of blood T cell repertoires in COVID-19. V was clipped by 5 bases and J by 0 bases, with 11 bases between them. There are 14 residues in the CDR3. Germline values: CDR1 ENHRY, CDR2 SYGVKD. TCRdb keeps only in-frame clones here, not all; method: immunoSEQ multiplex PCR. The sample lists around 300,000 clones, roughly 91% occurring once. The rearrangement joins TRBV10-3 to TRBJ2-7; D perhaps matches TRBD1 (5 bases). This sequence originates from a woman aged 60-70 years who had recovered from COVID-19. Input material: PBMCs or T cells enriched from blood (not recorded which). The CDR3 spells CAISQGEGSYEQYF. The CDR3 bases are TGTGCCATCAGTCAGGGTGAAGGCTCCTACGAGCAGTACTTC.